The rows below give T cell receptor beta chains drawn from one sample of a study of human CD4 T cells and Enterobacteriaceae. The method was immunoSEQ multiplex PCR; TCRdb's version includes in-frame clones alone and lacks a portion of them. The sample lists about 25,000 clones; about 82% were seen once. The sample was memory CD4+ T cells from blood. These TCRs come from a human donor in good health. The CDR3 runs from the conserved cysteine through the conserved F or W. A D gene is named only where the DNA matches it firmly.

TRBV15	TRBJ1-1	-	CATSRVQGNTEAFF
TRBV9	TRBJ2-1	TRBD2	CASSATPWGGSGNEQFF
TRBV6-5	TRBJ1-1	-	CASTYLGTGNTEAFF
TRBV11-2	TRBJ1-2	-	CASSPVRGSGGYTF
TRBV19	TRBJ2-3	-	CASSRPPTDTQYF
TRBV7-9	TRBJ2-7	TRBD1	CASSSLTGTGFYEQYF
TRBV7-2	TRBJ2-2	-	CASSPDPGRHTGELFF
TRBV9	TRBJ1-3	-	CASSRDVSGNTIYF
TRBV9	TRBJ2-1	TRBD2	CASSVATSGVNEQFF
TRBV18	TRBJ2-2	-	CASSPTGPPNTGELFF
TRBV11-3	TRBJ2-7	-	CASSLGGQTSTEQYF
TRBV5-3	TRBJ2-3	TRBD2	CARSDYPGLAGTDTQYF
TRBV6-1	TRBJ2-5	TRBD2	CASSDRLSGSAGETQYF
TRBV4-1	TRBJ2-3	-	CASSLATGIDTQYF
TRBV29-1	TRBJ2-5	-	CSVEKGEGLVETQYF
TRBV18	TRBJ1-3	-	CASSPPGISGNTIYF
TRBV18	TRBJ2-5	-	CASSVQETQYF
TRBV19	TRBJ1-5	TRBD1	CASSSRTGREGNQPQHF
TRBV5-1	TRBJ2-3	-	CASSLGGYTDTQYF
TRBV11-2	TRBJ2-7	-	CASSLGASVTGYEQYF
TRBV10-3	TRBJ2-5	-	CAISLSVRETQYF
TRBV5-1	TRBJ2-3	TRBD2	CASGPTAGGLTDTQYF
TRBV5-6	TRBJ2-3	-	CASSWADGTDTQYF
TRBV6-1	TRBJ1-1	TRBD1	CASSAGQGPGTEAFF
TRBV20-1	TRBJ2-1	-	CSSSGHGTQFF
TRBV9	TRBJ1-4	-	CASAKGGFSTNEKLFF
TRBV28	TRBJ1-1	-	CASTLGDAEAFF